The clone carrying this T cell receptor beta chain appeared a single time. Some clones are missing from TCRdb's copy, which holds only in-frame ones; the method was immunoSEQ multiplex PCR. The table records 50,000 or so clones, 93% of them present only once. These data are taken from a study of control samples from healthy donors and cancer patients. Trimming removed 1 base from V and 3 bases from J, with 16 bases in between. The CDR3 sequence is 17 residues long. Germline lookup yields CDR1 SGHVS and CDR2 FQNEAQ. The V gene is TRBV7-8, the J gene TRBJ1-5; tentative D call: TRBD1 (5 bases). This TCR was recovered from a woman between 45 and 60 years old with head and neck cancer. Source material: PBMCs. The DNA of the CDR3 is TGTGCCAGCAGCTTAGGGTCGCGACAGAATAACAATCAGCCCCAGCATTTT. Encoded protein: CASSLGSRQNNNQPQHF.